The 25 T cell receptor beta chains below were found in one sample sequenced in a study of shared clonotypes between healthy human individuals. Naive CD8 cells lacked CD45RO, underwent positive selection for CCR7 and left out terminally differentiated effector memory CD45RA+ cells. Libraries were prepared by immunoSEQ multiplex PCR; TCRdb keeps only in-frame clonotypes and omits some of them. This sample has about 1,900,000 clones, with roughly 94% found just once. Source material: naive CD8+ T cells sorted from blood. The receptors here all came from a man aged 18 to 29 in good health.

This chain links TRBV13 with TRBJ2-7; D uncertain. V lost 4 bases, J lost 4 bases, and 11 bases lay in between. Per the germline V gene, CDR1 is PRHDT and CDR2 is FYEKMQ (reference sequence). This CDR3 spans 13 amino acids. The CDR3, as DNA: TGTGCCAGCAGCTCCCCCGGGCGATACGAGCAGTACTTC. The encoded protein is CASSSPGRYEQYF.

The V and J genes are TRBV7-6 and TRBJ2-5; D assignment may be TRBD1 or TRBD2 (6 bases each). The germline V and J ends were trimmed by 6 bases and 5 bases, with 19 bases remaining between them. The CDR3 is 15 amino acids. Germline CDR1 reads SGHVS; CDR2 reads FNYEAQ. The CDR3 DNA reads TGTGCCAGCAGTCGTACGGGGGCTCTGGCCGAGACCCAGTACTTC. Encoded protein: CASSRTGALAETQYF.

The CDR3: CASLLKDSTIYF. The CDR3 DNA reads TGTGCCAGCCTTTTAAAGGACAGCACCATATATTTT. This chain uses TRBV7-9 with TRBJ1-3, with D possibly being TRBD1 (6 bases). CDR3 length: 12 residues. Looked up from germline, CDR1 is SEHNR and CDR2 is FQNEAQ (reference sequence). V gave up 8 bases and J gave up 9 bases, with 14 bases separating them.

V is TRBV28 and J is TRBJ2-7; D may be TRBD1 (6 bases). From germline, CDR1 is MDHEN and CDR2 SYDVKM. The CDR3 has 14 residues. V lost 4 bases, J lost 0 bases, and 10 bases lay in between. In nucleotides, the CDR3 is TGTGCCAGCAGTTCCAGGACAGTCTCCTACGAGCAGTACTTC. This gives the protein CASSSRTVSYEQYF.

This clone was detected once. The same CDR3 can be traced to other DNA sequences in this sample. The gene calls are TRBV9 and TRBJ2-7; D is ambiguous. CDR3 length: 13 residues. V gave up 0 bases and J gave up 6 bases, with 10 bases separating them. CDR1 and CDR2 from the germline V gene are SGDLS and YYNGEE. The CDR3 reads CASSVVSGSEQYF. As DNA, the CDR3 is TGTGCCAGCAGCGTAGTTAGTGGGTCCGAGCAGTACTTC.

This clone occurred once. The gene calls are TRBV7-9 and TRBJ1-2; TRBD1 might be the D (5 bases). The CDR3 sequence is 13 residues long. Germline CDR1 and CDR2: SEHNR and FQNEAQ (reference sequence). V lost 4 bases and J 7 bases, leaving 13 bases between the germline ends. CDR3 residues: CASSSPGGSGYTF. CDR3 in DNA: TGTGCCAGCAGCTCCCCGGGGGGGAGTGGCTACACCTTC.

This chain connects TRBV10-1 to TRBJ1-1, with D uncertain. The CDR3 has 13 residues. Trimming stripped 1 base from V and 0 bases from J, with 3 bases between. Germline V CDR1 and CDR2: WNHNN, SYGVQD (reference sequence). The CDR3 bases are TGCGCCAGCAGTGAGTTTCTGAACACTGAAGCTTTCTTT. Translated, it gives CASSEFLNTEAFF.

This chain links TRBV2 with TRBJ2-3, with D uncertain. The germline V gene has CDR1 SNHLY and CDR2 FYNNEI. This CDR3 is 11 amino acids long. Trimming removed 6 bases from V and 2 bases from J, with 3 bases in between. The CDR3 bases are TGTGCCAGCAGGGACACAGATACGCAGTATTTT. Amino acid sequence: CASRDTDTQYF.

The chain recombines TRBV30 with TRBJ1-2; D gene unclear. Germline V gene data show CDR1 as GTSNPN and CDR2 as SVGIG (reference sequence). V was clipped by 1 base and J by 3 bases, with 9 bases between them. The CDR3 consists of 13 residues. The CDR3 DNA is TGTGCCTGGAGTGAAGGGTTGGACTATGGCTACACCTTC. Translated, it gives CAWSEGLDYGYTF.

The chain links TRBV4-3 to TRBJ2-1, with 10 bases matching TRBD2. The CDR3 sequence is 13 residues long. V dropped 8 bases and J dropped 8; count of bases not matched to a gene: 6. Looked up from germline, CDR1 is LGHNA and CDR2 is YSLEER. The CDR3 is CASAPLAGDEQFF. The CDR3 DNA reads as TGCGCCAGCGCGCCTCTAGCGGGAGATGAGCAGTTCTTC.

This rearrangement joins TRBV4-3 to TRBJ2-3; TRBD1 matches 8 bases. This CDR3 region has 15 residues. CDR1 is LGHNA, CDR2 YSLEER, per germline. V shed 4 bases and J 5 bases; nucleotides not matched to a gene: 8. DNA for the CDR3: TGCGCCAGCAGCCCCTGGGACAGGACGGGAGATACGCAGTATTTT. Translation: CASSPWDRTGDTQYF.

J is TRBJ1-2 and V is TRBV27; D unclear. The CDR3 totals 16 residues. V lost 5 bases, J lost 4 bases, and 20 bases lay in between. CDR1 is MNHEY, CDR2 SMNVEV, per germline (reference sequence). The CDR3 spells CASSPDMEGRSYGYTF. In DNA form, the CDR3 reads TGTGCCAGCAGTCCTGATATGGAAGGACGGAGCTATGGCTACACCTTC.

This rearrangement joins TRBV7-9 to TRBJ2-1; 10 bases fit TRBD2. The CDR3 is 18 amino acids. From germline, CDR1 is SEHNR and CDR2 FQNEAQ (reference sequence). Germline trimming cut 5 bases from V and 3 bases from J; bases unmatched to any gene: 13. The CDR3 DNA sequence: TGTGCCAGCAGCCCTCCCCACTTTAGCGGGAGGCACTACAATGAGCAGTTCTTC. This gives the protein CASSPPHFSGRHYNEQFF.

As DNA, the CDR3 is TGTGCCAGCAGTCCAACAGGTATCGCCGGGGAGCTGTTTTTT. The encoded protein is CASSPTGIAGELFF. The V call is TRBV27, the J call TRBJ2-2; possible D gene TRBD1, 5 bases. The V gene's germline CDR1 is MNHEY and CDR2 SMNVEV (reference sequence). V dropped 5 bases and J dropped 6 bases, with 13 bases sitting between them. The length of the CDR3 is 14 residues.

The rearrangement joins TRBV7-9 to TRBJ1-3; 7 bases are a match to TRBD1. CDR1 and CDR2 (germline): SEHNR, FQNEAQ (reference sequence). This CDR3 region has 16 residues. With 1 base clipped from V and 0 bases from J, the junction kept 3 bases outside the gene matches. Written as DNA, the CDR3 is TGTGCCAGCAGCTTAGGACAGGGACCCTCTGGAAACACCATATATTTT. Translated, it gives CASSLGQGPSGNTIYF.

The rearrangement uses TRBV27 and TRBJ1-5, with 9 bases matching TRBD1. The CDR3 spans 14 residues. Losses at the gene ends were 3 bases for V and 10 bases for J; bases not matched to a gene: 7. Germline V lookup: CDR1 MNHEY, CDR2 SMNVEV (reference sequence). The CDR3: CASSFDRTGEPQHF. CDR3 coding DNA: TGTGCCAGCAGTTTCGACCGGACAGGGGAACCCCAGCATTTT.

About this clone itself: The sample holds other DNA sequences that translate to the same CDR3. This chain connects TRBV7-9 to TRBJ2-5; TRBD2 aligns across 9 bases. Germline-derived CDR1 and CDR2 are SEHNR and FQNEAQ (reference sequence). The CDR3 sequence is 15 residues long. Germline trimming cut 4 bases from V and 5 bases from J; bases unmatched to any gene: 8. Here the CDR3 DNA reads TGTGCCAGCAGCTCTTTAGCGGGAGTCGGGGAGACCCAGTACTTC. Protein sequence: CASSSLAGVGETQYF.

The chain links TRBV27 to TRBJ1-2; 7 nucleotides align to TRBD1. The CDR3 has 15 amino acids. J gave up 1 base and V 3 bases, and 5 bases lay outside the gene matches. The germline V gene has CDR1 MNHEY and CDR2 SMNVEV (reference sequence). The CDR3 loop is CASSFIGTDNYGYTF. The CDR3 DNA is TGTGCCAGCAGTTTCATCGGGACAGATAACTATGGCTACACCTTC.

Here the CDR3 DNA reads TGCGCCAGCAGCCAAGGGTATCAAAGGCCGGGGGAAGCTTTCTTT. Its translation is CASSQGYQRPGEAFF. The V and J genes are TRBV4-1 and TRBJ1-1; no firm D call. Germline V gives CDR1 MGHRA, CDR2 YSYEKL. V was clipped by 1 base and J by 8 bases, with 17 bases between them. CDR3 length: 15 residues.

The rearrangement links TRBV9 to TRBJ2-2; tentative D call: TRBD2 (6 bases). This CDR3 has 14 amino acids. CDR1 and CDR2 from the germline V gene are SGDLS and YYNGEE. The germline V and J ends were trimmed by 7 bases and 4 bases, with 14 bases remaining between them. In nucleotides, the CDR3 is TGTGCCAGCGGTGGGGCGGGGAGCACCGGGGAGCTGTTTTTT. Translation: CASGGAGSTGELFF.

The CDR3 protein is CASSQVGSGNTIYF. The CDR3, as DNA: TGTGCCAGCAGCCAAGTAGGCTCTGGAAACACCATATATTTT. The rearrangement links TRBV9 to TRBJ1-3; D is undetermined. In germline, CDR1 is SGDLS, CDR2 YYNGEE. The CDR3 length is 14 residues. Between the trimmed V and J ends, which lost 4 bases and 0 bases, there was a span of 8 bases.

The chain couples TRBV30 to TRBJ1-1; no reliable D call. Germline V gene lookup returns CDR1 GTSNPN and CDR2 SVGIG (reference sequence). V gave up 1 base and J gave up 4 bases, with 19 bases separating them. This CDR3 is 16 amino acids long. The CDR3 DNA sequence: TGTGCCTGGAGTGGCTACCGGGAGGCGGTAGGCACTGAAGCTTTCTTT. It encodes CAWSGYREAVGTEAFF. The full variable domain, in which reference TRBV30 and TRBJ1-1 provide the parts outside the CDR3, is SQTIHQWPATLVQPVGSPLSLECTVEGTSNPNLYWYRQAAGRGLQLLFYSVGIGQISSEVPQNLSASRPQDRQFILSSKKLLLSDSGFYLCAWSGYREAVGTEAFFGQGTRLTVV.

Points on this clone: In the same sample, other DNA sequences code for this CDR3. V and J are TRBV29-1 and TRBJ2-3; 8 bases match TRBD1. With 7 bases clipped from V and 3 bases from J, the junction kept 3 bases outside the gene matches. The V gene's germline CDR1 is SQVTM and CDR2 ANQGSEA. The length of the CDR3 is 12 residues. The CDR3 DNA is TGCAGCGCCCGACAGGGGACAGATACGCAGTATTTT. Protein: CSARQGTDTQYF.

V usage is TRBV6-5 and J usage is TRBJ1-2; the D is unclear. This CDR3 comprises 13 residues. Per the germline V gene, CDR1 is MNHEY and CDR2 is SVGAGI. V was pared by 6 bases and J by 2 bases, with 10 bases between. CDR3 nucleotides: TGTGCCAGCAGGACGGCAATAAACTATGGCTACACCTTC. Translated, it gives CASRTAINYGYTF.

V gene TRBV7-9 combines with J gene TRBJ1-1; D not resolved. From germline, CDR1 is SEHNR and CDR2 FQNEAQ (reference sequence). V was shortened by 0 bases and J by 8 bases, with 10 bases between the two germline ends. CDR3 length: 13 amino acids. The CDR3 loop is CASSLAEGTEAFF. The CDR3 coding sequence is TGTGCCAGCAGCTTAGCTGAGGGTACAGAAGCTTTCTTT. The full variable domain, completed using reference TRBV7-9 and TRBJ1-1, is DTGVSQNPRHKITKRGQNVTFRCDPISEHNRLYWYRQTLGQGPEFLTYFQNEAQLEKSRLLSDRFSAERPKGSFSTLEIQRTEQGDSAMYLCASSLAEGTEAFFGQGTRLTVV.